This T cell receptor (beta chain) was sequenced in a study of T cells expressing NK-cell markers. Across the study: Researchers got TCR beta repertoires out of sorted CD3+CD56+NKG2C+, CD3+CD56+NKG2C- and CD3+CD56-NKG2C+ T cells. Findings and caveats of the study: Of the CD8+ T cell pool in about 6 donors, roughly 1.0-7.5% was accounted for by dominant NKG2C+ clonotypes. HCMV specificity of the expanded NKG2C+ T cell clones stayed unclear.

With respect to this clonotype: Its antigen remains unknown.

TCR beta cDNA was made by 5'RACE template switching with UMIs. TCRdb reprocessed the 5' RACE reads, with one entry per CDR3 protein and no DNA. The sample data list about 550,000 distinct CDR3 sequences. CDR3 size: 17 residues. Per germline, CDR1 SGHRS and CDR2 YFSETQ. The chain carries TRBV5-1 and TRBJ2-2; with no DNA, the TCRdb D assignment of TRBD2 cannot be verified. Sequenced material: blood T cells: a sorted CD56 or NKG2C T cell subset, CD4+ or CD8+ T cells, or bulk PBMC T cells (not recorded which). The source of this sequence is a man aged 18 to 35 in good health. The CDR3 loop is CASRYGLAGVSTGELFF.